The 26 T cell receptor beta chains listed next were all sequenced from one sample in a study of cytomegalovirus exposure and HLA in healthy donors (dated by TCRdb to the late 2010s). Receptors were amplified or captured by the immunoSEQ multiplex PCR assay. For the multiplex PCR, a mixture combining 60 forward primers for TCR Vbeta segments and 13 reverse primers for TCR Jbeta segments was used. TCRdb retrieved this table from immuneACCESS and kept in-frame rearrangements only. Not all clones are present; in checked studies, unresolved V genes account for under half, and no reason is known for the remainder. This sample holds about 110,000 clones; around 70% were observed only once. The ten largest account for approximately 9% of the sample. Sequenced: PBMCs. The receptors come from a man younger than 45 in good health and CMV-seropositive.

V gene TRBV7-2 combines with J gene TRBJ2-7, with D uncertain. The germline V and J ends were trimmed by 4 bases and 3 bases, with 10 bases remaining between them. Germline CDR1 SGHTA, CDR2 FQGNSA. The CDR3 contains 13 residues. Written as DNA, the CDR3 is TGTGCCAGCAGCTCCTGGGCAGGCTACGAGCAGTACGTC. Encoded protein: CASSSWAGYEQYV.

The chain carries TRBV28 and TRBJ2-1; D might be TRBD1 (5 bases). In germline, CDR1 is MDHEN, CDR2 SYDVKM. Deletions cut 8 bases from V and 7 bases from J, with 12 bases between. This CDR3 contains 12 residues. Here the CDR3 reads CASDRVGNEQFF. CDR3 coding DNA: TGTGCCAGCGACAGAGTTGGTAATGAGCAGTTCTTC.

CDR3 in amino acids: CASSPLAGTPQETQYF. In DNA, the CDR3 is TGCGCCAGCAGCCCCCTAGCGGGGACCCCACAAGAGACCCAGTACTTC. The J gene is TRBJ2-5, the V gene TRBV5-1, with 9 bases that match TRBD2. From germline, CDR1 is SGHRS and CDR2 YFSETQ. V dropped 4 bases and J dropped 2; count of bases not matched to a gene: 9. The CDR3 sequence is 16 residues long.

V usage is TRBV5-1 and J usage is TRBJ1-6; D not resolved. The CDR3 runs 15 residues. CDR1 is SGHRS and CDR2 is YFSETQ in the germline V gene. V was trimmed by 2 bases and J by 10 bases, leaving 16 bases between them. Here the CDR3 DNA reads TGCGCCAGCAGCTTTGAGGGAATGTCGGGGTCACCCCTCCACTTT. As protein: CASSFEGMSGSPLHF.

V and J are TRBV29-1 and TRBJ2-1, with 9 bases identical to TRBD2. The CDR3 covers 15 residues. CDR1 and CDR2 (germline): SQVTM, ANQGSEA. V gave up 7 bases and J gave up 4 bases; unmatched junction bases: 11. The CDR3 loop reads CSATVRGGVYNEQFF. For the CDR3, the DNA is TGCAGCGCCACGGTGCGGGGGGGGGTGTACAATGAGCAGTTCTTC.

A single count supports this clone. The V gene is TRBV6-4, the J gene TRBJ2-4, with TRBD2 matching 14 bases. The CDR3 extends over 22 amino acids. V shed 6 bases, J shed 0 bases, and the junction held 19 bases outside the gene matches. Germline V gene lookup returns CDR1 MRHNA and CDR2 SNTAGT. The CDR3 spells CASSDRTSGRSLFGVAKNIQYF. The CDR3 nucleotides are TGTGCCAGCAGCGACAGGACTAGCGGGAGGTCTTTGTTCGGGGTAGCCAAAAACATTCAGTACTTC.

The CDR3 reads CASSLELSLHNEQFF. The CDR3 coding sequence is TGTGCCAGCAGCTTAGAGCTTTCTCTCCACAATGAGCAGTTCTTC. The J gene is TRBJ2-1, the V gene TRBV7-2, with D unresolved. This CDR3 spans 15 amino acids. The germline V and J ends were trimmed by 1 base and 5 bases, with 12 bases remaining between them. CDR1 and CDR2 (germline): SGHTA, FQGNSA.

This clone was counted only a few times. The chain joins TRBV19 to TRBJ2-7; D call uncertain. V was trimmed by 4 bases and J by 6 bases, leaving 10 bases between them. The CDR3 totals 12 residues. From germline, CDR1 is LNHDA and CDR2 SQIVND (reference sequence). CDR3 sequence reads: CASSTRLGEQYF. DNA of the CDR3: TGTGCCAGTAGTACGCGACTGGGCGAGCAGTACTTC.

In nucleotides, the CDR3 is TGTGCCAGCAGAATAGCGGGGGGCCAAGAGACCCAGTACTTC. It codes for CASRIAGGQETQYF. V usage is TRBV27 and J usage is TRBJ2-5; TRBD2 matches at 10 bases. This CDR3 contains 14 residues. The J segment lost 1 base and the V segment lost 6 bases, leaving 2 bases of the junction unmatched. The V gene's germline CDR1 is MNHEY and CDR2 SMNVEV (reference sequence).

The CDR3 loop reads CASSQDGPWVDGLAGRNEQFF. The CDR3 DNA sequence: TGTGCCAGCAGCCAAGATGGTCCCTGGGTAGATGGACTAGCGGGGAGGAATGAGCAGTTCTTC. The chain links TRBV4-2 to TRBJ2-1; TRBD2 matches at 12 bases. From germline, CDR1 is LGHNA and CDR2 YNFKEQ. CDR3 length equals 21 residues. V trimming: 0 bases; J trimming: 7 bases; junction bases outside the gene matches: 19.

The CDR3, as DNA: TGCGCCAGCAGTGAGTCTACGGAGGGCTACACCTTC. It specifies CASSESTEGYTF. The genes are TRBV10-2 and TRBJ1-2, with D uncertain. V lost 0 bases to trimming and J lost 8 bases, with 7 bases between them. Germline V CDR1 and CDR2: WSHSY, SAAADI. CDR3 length: 12 amino acids.

The chain uses TRBV5-1 and TRBJ2-7, with D perhaps matching TRBD2 (5 bases). Germline CDR1 and CDR2: SGHRS and YFSETQ. This CDR3 contains 15 residues. Trimming took 5 bases from V and 5 from J, leaving 20 bases between them. In nucleotides, the CDR3 is TGCGCCAGCAGTCCCATCGAGGGCGAGGTTCACGAGCAGTACTTC. It is translated as CASSPIEGEVHEQYF. The complete variable domain, with remaining parts taken from reference TRBV5-1 and TRBJ2-7, reads KAGVTQTPRYLIKTRGQQVTLSCSPISGHRSVSWYQQTPGQGLQFLFEYFSETQRNKGNFPGRFSGRQFSNSRSEMNVSTLELGDSALYLCASSPIEGEVHEQYFGPGTRLTVT.

There are a few counts of this clone. The chain couples TRBV2 to TRBJ1-4; tentative D call: TRBD1 (6 bases). The germline gives CDR1 SNHLY, CDR2 FYNNEI. V was shortened by 6 bases and J by 5 bases, with 10 bases between the two germline ends. This CDR3 has 13 amino acids. The CDR3 sequence is CASSKQGNEKLFF. CDR3 DNA: TGTGCCAGCAGCAAACAGGGAAATGAAAAACTGTTTTTT. Looking up the rest from reference TRBV2 and TRBJ1-4 gives the full variable domain: EPEVTQTPSHQVTQMGQEVILRCVPISNHLYFYWYRQILGQKVEFLVSFYNNEISEKSEIFDDQFSVERPDGSNFTLKIRSTKLEDSAMYFCASSKQGNEKLFFGSGTQLSVL.

This clone was observed a few times. The chain recombines TRBV4-3 with TRBJ1-2; 10 bases are shared with TRBD1. The CDR3 totals 14 residues. The germline gives CDR1 LGHNA, CDR2 YSLEER. V shed 0 bases and J 8 bases; nucleotides not matched to a gene: 3. The CDR3 DNA is TGCGCCAGCAGCCAAGATAGGGACAGGGGCGGCTACACCTTC. This sequence encodes CASSQDRDRGGYTF.

The chain uses TRBV28 and TRBJ1-2, with TRBD1 identical over 7 bases. This CDR3 contains 15 residues. The germline V gene has CDR1 MDHEN and CDR2 SYDVKM. The ends lost 5 bases at V and 3 bases at J; junction bases unmatched: 9. CDR3 nucleotides: TGTGCCAGCAGTCCGCTACAGGGGAGCCACTATGGCTACACCTTC. It codes for CASSPLQGSHYGYTF.

The chain recombines TRBV7-9 with TRBJ2-3, with 7 bases matching TRBD1. Per germline, CDR1 SEHNR and CDR2 FQNEAQ (reference sequence). The CDR3 covers 10 residues. The V segment lost 9 bases and the J segment 12 bases; nucleotides outside the gene matches: 6. The DNA for the CDR3 is TGTGCCAGTGCCGGGACAGACCAGTATTTT. Translated, it gives CASAGTDQYF.

This clone was seen only a few times. This sequence joins TRBV5-1 and TRBJ2-7; possibly TRBD1 for D (5 bases). Trimming took 7 bases from V and 1 from J, leaving 18 bases between them. This CDR3 contains 15 residues. Germline V lookup: CDR1 SGHRS, CDR2 YFSETQ. The CDR3 DNA follows: TGCGCCAGCGCTCCCTGGGTAGGGGAATCCTACGAGCAGTACTTC. Translated: CASAPWVGESYEQYF. Supplemented by reference TRBV5-1 and TRBJ2-7, the full variable domain reads KAGVTQTPRYLIKTRGQQVTLSCSPISGHRSVSWYQQTPGQGLQFLFEYFSETQRNKGNFPGRFSGRQFSNSRSEMNVSTLELGDSALYLCASAPWVGESYEQYFGPGTRLTVT.

The chain has TRBV7-9 and TRBJ1-2; 7 nucleotides agree with TRBD1. Germline assignment: CDR1 SEHNR and CDR2 FQNEAQ (reference sequence). The CDR3 covers 15 residues. J gave up 3 bases and V 4 bases, and 8 bases lay outside the gene matches. The DNA of the CDR3 is TGTGCCAGCAGCTCTGAACAGGGGTTAGACTATGGCTACACCTTC. As protein: CASSSEQGLDYGYTF.

The V and J genes are TRBV6-4 and TRBJ2-7; D is possibly TRBD2 (6 bases). The CDR3 length is 24 residues. Germline assignment: CDR1 MRHNA and CDR2 SNTAGT. V was trimmed by 2 bases and J by 3 bases, leaving 41 bases between them. The CDR3 DNA follows: TGTGCCAGCAGTGACCACGACCCCCCGGCCGGGGGTCGGACTGGTCCGCGTCCGGACTACGAGCAGTACGTC. Its translation is CASSDHDPPAGGRTGPRPDYEQYV.

This clone appeared once. The chain has TRBV7-2 and TRBJ2-7; 7 nucleotides match TRBD1. Trimming took 5 bases from V and 2 from J; bases not matched to a gene: 6. The CDR3 is 14 residues long. Germline V gene data show CDR1 as SGHTA and CDR2 as FQGNSA. Here the CDR3 DNA reads TGTGCCAGCAGCGGGACAGAAGCCGCCTACGAGCAGTACTTC. Residues: CASSGTEAAYEQYF.

This clone showed up just once. This chain links TRBV13 with TRBJ2-5; TRBD1 agrees at 8 bases. Germline V CDR1 and CDR2: PRHDT, FYEKMQ (reference sequence). After removal of 4 bases from V and 7 bases from J, the junction contained 20 bases not matched to a gene. This CDR3 region has 18 residues. The CDR3, as DNA: TGTGCCAGCAGCTCGACCTCTACGGACAGGGCAAACAGGGGGACCCAGTACTTC. Translation: CASSSTSTDRANRGTQYF.

The chain recombines TRBV9 with TRBJ2-2, with 8 bases identical to TRBD1. Germline-derived CDR1 and CDR2 are SGDLS and YYNGEE. The CDR3 has 16 residues. J gave up 4 bases and V 1 base, and 6 bases lay outside the gene matches. The CDR3 loop reads CASSVQDRGRTGELFF. The DNA for the CDR3 is TGTGCCAGCAGCGTACAAGACAGGGGCCGCACCGGGGAGCTGTTTTTT.

The chain is built from TRBV5-5 and TRBJ2-7, with a weak D call TRBD1 (6 bases). Trimming took off 7 bases at V and 10 bases at J, with 18 bases between the two ends. The CDR3 has 12 residues. CDR1 SGHKS and CDR2 YYEKEE come from the germline V gene (reference sequence). CDR3 in amino acids: CASARGEDVQYV. CDR3 bases: TGTGCCAGCGCCAGGGGAGAGGACGTCCAGTACGTC.

The chain links TRBV18 to TRBJ1-4, with D possibly TRBD1 on 5 matching bases. The germline CDR1 and CDR2 sequences are KGHSH and LQKENI. The CDR3 runs to 16 residues. V lost 3 bases, J lost 8 bases, and 19 bases lay in between. The CDR3 loop reads CASSPSGAALGEKLFF. CDR3 DNA: TGTGCCAGCTCACCGAGCGGGGCTGCGTTAGGGGAAAAACTGTTTTTT.

This chain connects TRBV18 to TRBJ2-7; unclear D gene. Germline V gives CDR1 KGHSH, CDR2 LQKENI. V lost 1 base and J 6 bases, leaving 7 bases between the germline ends. The CDR3 contains 12 residues. The CDR3 spells CASSPLNSEQYF. The CDR3 bases are TGTGCCAGCTCACCACTCAACAGCGAGCAGTACTTC.

The V gene is TRBV28, the J gene TRBJ1-1, with unresolved D. Germline V gene data show CDR1 as MDHEN and CDR2 as SYDVKM. The CDR3 runs 15 residues. Trimming left V 6 bases short and J 4 bases short, with 18 bases between. CDR3 DNA sequence: TGTGCCAGCAGACTCCTTAGAGGTGGAGGCACTGAAGCTTTCTTT. Its protein is CASRLLRGGGTEAFF.